These 5 T cell receptor beta chains came from one sample sequenced in a study of OX40 agonist ivuxolimab in advanced cancers. Sequencing was performed with immunoSEQ multiplex PCR; in TCRdb, only in-frame clones are kept and a portion is missing. Among some 64,000 clones, 87% were seen once, and the ten largest hold 0.35%. The material sequenced was CD4+ or CD8+ T cells sorted from blood, taken in a trial of the OX40 agonist ivuxolimab. The receptors shown here come from an adult with an advanced solid tumor such as melanoma, head and neck, liver or kidney cancer.

The chain couples TRBV7-8 to TRBJ2-3, with 11 bases identical to TRBD1. Unmatched junction bases numbered 6, after V lost 3 bases and J lost 4 bases. The CDR3 has 16 residues. CDR1 is SGHVS, CDR2 FQNEAQ, per germline. In nucleotides, the CDR3 is TGTGCCAGCAGCTTGATAGGGACAGGGGGGCCAGATACGCAGTATTTT. Protein: CASSLIGTGGPDTQYF. Full variable domain (outside the CDR3, taken from reference TRBV7-8 and TRBJ2-3): GAGVSQSPRYKVAKRGQDVALRCDPISGHVSLFWYQQALGQGPEFLTYFQNEAQLDKSGLPSDRFFAERPEGSVSTLKIQRTQQEDSAVYLCASSLIGTGGPDTQYFGPGTRLTVL.

The chain uses TRBV25-1 and TRBJ1-1; D uncertain. The CDR3 totals 15 residues. Between the trimmed V and J ends, which lost 1 base and 3 bases, there was a span of 12 bases. Germline assignment: CDR1 MGHDK and CDR2 SYGVNS. CDR3 nucleotide sequence: TGTGCCAGCAGTGAATTGGGCACGCTCCACACTGAAGCTTTCTTT. Encoded protein: CASSELGTLHTEAFF.

The chain carries TRBV10-3 and TRBJ2-7; TRBD1 or TRBD2 may be the D gene (5 bases each). Germline V gene lookup returns CDR1 ENHRY and CDR2 SYGVKD. V lost 7 bases and J lost 0, with 10 bases in between. There are 13 residues in the CDR3. In DNA form, the CDR3 reads TGTGCCATCAACGGGGACCGCTCCTACGAGCAGTACTTC. It is translated as CAINGDRSYEQYF.

The chain joins TRBV9 to TRBJ2-2, with TRBD2 matching 8 bases. Trimming took 0 bases from V and 4 from J; bases not matched to a gene: 11. From germline, CDR1 is SGDLS and CDR2 YYNGEE. The CDR3 covers 18 residues. CDR3 bases: TGTGCCAGCAGCGTAGCATCGACGGGCGGGGGGCTCACCGGGGAGCTGTTTTTT. Protein product: CASSVASTGGGLTGELFF.

The chain combines TRBV6-6 with TRBJ1-6; perhaps TRBD1 as D (5 bases). V was cut by 7 bases and J by 9 bases, with 16 bases left in between. CDR3 size: 14 residues. Per the germline V gene, CDR1 is MNHNY and CDR2 is SVGAGI (reference sequence). The CDR3 nucleotides are TGTGCCAGCACCAGGGAGGGGAAAGGTTCACCCCTCCACTTT. Translated: CASTREGKGSPLHF.